This T cell receptor beta chain was identified in a study of hypomethylating agent response in myelodysplastic syndrome. Study overall: TET2 mutation, the most common, occurred in about 45% of the 11 patients. Response meant complete response or hematologic improvement; all other patients were non-responders.

In the source study's methods: VDJdb flagged about 1.7% of 168,753 unique clonotypes as previously reported viral-epitope-specific. TCRdb keeps only in-frame clones here, not all; method: immunoSEQ multiplex PCR. For V, J and clone size, that table is used; D and trimming come from the DNA. This sample has approximately 6,100 clones, with approximately 87% found just once. This TCR was recovered from a human donor with myelodysplastic syndrome. The sample was bone marrow, taken before or after starting hypomethylating agent treatment for myelodysplastic syndrome (not recorded which).

The CDR3 nucleotides read TGTGCCAGCAGCTTGTGGGGAACCGGGGAGCTGTTTTTT. Protein sequence: CASSLWGTGELFF. V usage is TRBV5-4 and J usage is TRBJ2-2; no definite D call. This CDR3 contains 13 residues. The V end lost 1 base, the J end lost 5 bases, and 6 bases lay between the germline ends. Germline V gene lookup returns CDR1 SGHNT and CDR2 YYREEE (reference sequence).